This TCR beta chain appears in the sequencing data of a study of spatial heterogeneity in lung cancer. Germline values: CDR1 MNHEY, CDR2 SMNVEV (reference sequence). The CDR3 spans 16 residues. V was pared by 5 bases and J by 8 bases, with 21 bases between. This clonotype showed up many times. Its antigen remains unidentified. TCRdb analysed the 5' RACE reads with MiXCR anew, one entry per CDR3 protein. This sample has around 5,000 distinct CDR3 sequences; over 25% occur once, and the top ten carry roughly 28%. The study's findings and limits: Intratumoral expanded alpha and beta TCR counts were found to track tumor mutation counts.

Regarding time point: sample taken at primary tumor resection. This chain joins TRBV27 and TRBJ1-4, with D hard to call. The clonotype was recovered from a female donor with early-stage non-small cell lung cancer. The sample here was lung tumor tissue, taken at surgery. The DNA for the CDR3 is TGTGCCAGCAGTGCCGACCCCAGGCCGAGGAGGGAAAAACTGTTTTTT. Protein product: CASSADPRPRREKLFF. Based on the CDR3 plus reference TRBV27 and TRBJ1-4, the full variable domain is EAQVTQNPRYLITVTGKKLTVTCSQNMNHEYMSWYRQDPGLGLRQIYYSMNVEVTDKGDVPEGYKVSRKEKRNFPLILESPSPNQTSLYFCASSADPRPRREKLFFGSGTQLSVL.